A single sample gave rise to the 5 T cell receptor beta chains below, sequenced in a study of blood T cell repertoires in COVID-19. The method was immunoSEQ multiplex PCR; TCRdb's version includes in-frame clones alone and lacks a portion of them. The table has over 150,000 clones, 84% seen once. The source material was peripheral blood. The source is a man younger than 35 with active or convalescent COVID-19.

The chain employs TRBV18 and TRBJ2-3, with 7 bases aligning to TRBD2. Trimming at V came to 10 bases and at J to 3 bases, leaving 7 bases not matched to a gene. Germline CDR1 KGHSH, CDR2 LQKENI. The CDR3 sequence is 13 residues long. The CDR3: CATGSSGTDTQYF. CDR3 DNA sequence: TGTGCCACTGGGTCTAGCGGAACAGATACGCAGTATTTT.

This chain uses TRBV7-9 with TRBJ2-7; 7 nucleotides agree with TRBD1. CDR1 is SEHNR and CDR2 is FQNEAQ in the germline V gene (reference sequence). The J segment lost 3 bases and the V segment lost 5 bases, leaving 7 bases of the junction unmatched. This CDR3 is 14 amino acids long. CDR3 DNA: TGTGCCAGCAGCGCCGGGACAGTAGTCTACGAGCAGTACTTC. Translated, it gives CASSAGTVVYEQYF.

V usage is TRBV7-6 and J usage is TRBJ1-1, with TRBD1 matching 7 bases. Looked up from germline, CDR1 is SGHVS and CDR2 is FNYEAQ. The junction had 11 bases not matched to a gene; V was cut back by 5 bases and J by 2 bases. This CDR3 spans 16 amino acids. The CDR3 reads CASSIGRGTVNTEAFF. The DNA of the CDR3 is TGTGCCAGCAGCATAGGGAGGGGGACAGTTAACACTGAAGCTTTCTTT.

V gene TRBV18 combines with J gene TRBJ1-1, with TRBD1 matching over 7 bases. The V segment lost 3 bases and the J segment 7 bases; nucleotides outside the gene matches: 5. The CDR3 has 13 residues. Looked up from germline, CDR1 is KGHSH and CDR2 is LQKENI. CDR3 in amino acids: CASSPDRSGEAFF. The CDR3 region has the DNA TGTGCCAGCTCACCGGACAGGTCTGGTGAAGCTTTCTTT.

This clone was observed a single time. The chain is built from TRBV7-8 and TRBJ2-1; D is possibly TRBD2 (5 bases). The CDR3 loop spans 14 amino acids. V lost 0 bases, J lost 6 bases, and 9 bases lay in between. CDR1 SGHVS and CDR2 FQNEAQ come from the germline V gene. The CDR3 sequence: CASSLAVRGNEQFF. In nucleotides, the CDR3 is TGTGCCAGCAGCTTAGCGGTCCGGGGCAATGAGCAGTTCTTC.